This is a list of T cell receptor beta chains from one sample in a study of T-cell memory formation after mild COVID-19. TCRdb re-called the 5' RACE reads through MiXCR, storing one row per CDR3 protein. The table shows roughly 450,000 distinct CDR3 sequences, with 15% to 20% occurring only once. Material for sequencing was PBMCs or a T cell subset sorted from them (not recorded which). The receptors here all came from an adult woman who had mild COVID-19 (a few samples of this study predate the infection). Cell type and time point are not known. Both conserved end residues are part of each CDR3. Each record gives: V gene, clone size, D gene, J gene, CDR3 DNA, CDR3 protein. A D gene is named only where the DNA matches it firmly. Part of the rows lack a size; the others show once, few, many or a class for expanded clones.

v_gene: TRBV23-1; abundance: NA; d_gene: NA; j_gene: TRBJ2-5; CDR3nt: TGCGCCACCCAATGGGCCAGGGAGACCCAGTACTTC; CDR3aa: CATQWARETQYF
v_gene: TRBV10-3; abundance: few; d_gene: NA; j_gene: TRBJ2-5; CDR3nt: TGTGCCATCAGTGAGTCAACGTCGGAGACCCAGTACTTC; CDR3aa: CAISESTSETQYF
v_gene: TRBV5-1; abundance: NA; d_gene: TRBD1; j_gene: TRBJ1-1; CDR3nt: TGCGCCAGCAGCTTGGGACAGGGAAGATCCACTGAAGCTTTCTTT; CDR3aa: CASSLGQGRSTEAFF
v_gene: TRBV5-4; abundance: NA; d_gene: NA; j_gene: TRBJ2-5; CDR3nt: TGTGCCAGCAGCACCGGGCCCAAAGAGACCCAGTACTTC; CDR3aa: CASSTGPKETQYF
v_gene: TRBV5-4; abundance: NA; d_gene: TRBD1; j_gene: TRBJ2-3; CDR3nt: TGTGCCAGCAGCTACCGACAGGGTATCACAGATACGCAGTATTTT; CDR3aa: CASSYRQGITDTQYF
v_gene: TRBV5-1; abundance: few; d_gene: NA; j_gene: TRBJ2-1; CDR3nt: TGCGCCAGCAGCGCCGGACGAGAAGAGTTCTTC; CDR3aa: CASSAGREEFF
v_gene: TRBV6-2/TRBV6-3; abundance: NA; d_gene: TRBD2; j_gene: TRBJ2-1; CDR3nt: TGTGCCAGCAGTTCCAACAGCGGGCGGGAGCTTTACAATGAGCAGTTCTTC; CDR3aa: CASSSNSGRELYNEQFF
v_gene: TRBV20-1; abundance: NA; d_gene: TRBD1; j_gene: TRBJ1-2; CDR3nt: TGCAGTGCTAGTACAGGGGGCGCGAGCTATGGCTACACCTTC; CDR3aa: CSASTGGASYGYTF
v_gene: TRBV30; abundance: few; d_gene: TRBD1; j_gene: TRBJ1-1; CDR3nt: TGTGCCTGGAGTTGGACAGGGGGTCATGAAGCTTTCTTT; CDR3aa: CAWSWTGGHEAFF
v_gene: TRBV9; abundance: few; d_gene: TRBD2; j_gene: TRBJ2-1; CDR3nt: TGTGCCAGCAGCGTCCTTCCCTTTGGACTAGCGGGGACTGTATACAATGAGCAGTTCTTC; CDR3aa: CASSVLPFGLAGTVYNEQFF
v_gene: TRBV6-1; abundance: few; d_gene: NA; j_gene: TRBJ2-1; CDR3nt: TGTGCCAGCAGTGAAGCGCGGTGGAGGGGCAATGAGCAGTTCTTC; CDR3aa: CASSEARWRGNEQFF
v_gene: TRBV5-6; abundance: few; d_gene: NA; j_gene: TRBJ1-1; CDR3nt: TGTGCCAGCAGCTCCCGGGTAGGACAGCGCTATGAAGCTTTCTTT; CDR3aa: CASSSRVGQRYEAFF
v_gene: TRBV19; abundance: few; d_gene: NA; j_gene: TRBJ2-5; CDR3nt: TGTGCCAGTAGTATGATGGTGAGACTACGAGAGACCCAGTACTTC; CDR3aa: CASSMMVRLRETQYF
v_gene: TRBV24-1; abundance: few; d_gene: NA; j_gene: TRBJ1-5; CDR3nt: TGTGCCCCCTCCATTACAGGGAGGGATCAGCCCCAGCATTTT; CDR3aa: CAPSITGRDQPQHF
v_gene: TRBV4-1; abundance: few; d_gene: TRBD2; j_gene: TRBJ2-3; CDR3nt: TGCGCCAGCAGTCTGGGACTAGCGGGGGTGAGCCAGGATACGCAGTATTTT; CDR3aa: CASSLGLAGVSQDTQYF
v_gene: TRBV6-1; abundance: NA; d_gene: NA; j_gene: TRBJ2-1; CDR3nt: TGTGCCAGCAGTCACACACCTAATGTAGGGGACAATGAGCAGTTCTTC; CDR3aa: CASSHTPNVGDNEQFF
v_gene: TRBV29-1; abundance: NA; d_gene: NA; j_gene: TRBJ2-1; CDR3nt: TGCGGGTGGGAAACGGGAGAGGGCAATGAGCAGTTCTTC; CDR3aa: CGWETGEGNEQFF